What follows are 3 T cell receptor beta chains derived from one specimen sequenced in a study of vaccination and CD4 T cells after COVID-19. Cultured CD4+ T-cell DNA underwent Oncomine TCR Beta short-read sequencing. TCRdb itself ran the PCR reads through MiXCR, one entry per CDR3 protein. The table lists over 11,000 distinct CDR3 sequences, approximately 33% of them singletons. For these TCRs, the target antigens are not known. Treatment of the sample: approximately nine-day PBMC culture with coronavirus spike peptide pools or control peptides (ViraFEST assay). Sample: CD4+ T cells from blood, cultured in vitro, taken after SARS-CoV-2 vaccination. The origin of the receptors is a human donor who had recovered from COVID-19.

The chain carries TRBV11-2 and TRBJ2-5; TRBD2 might be the D (5 bases). The CDR3 sequence is 14 residues long. The ends were cut back, 0 bases at V and 5 bases at J, with 10 bases in the middle. The germline V gene has CDR1 SGHAT and CDR2 FQNNGV. CDR3 coding DNA: TGTGCCAGCAGCTTAGAGCCGGGATGGGAGACCCAGTACTTC. Translated: CASSLEPGWETQYF.

The V call is TRBV20-1, the J call TRBJ2-7; D is perhaps TRBD1 (6 bases). Germline V CDR1 and CDR2: DFQATT, SNEGSKA (reference sequence). Trimming pared 7 bases from V and 0 bases from J, leaving 13 bases between. The CDR3 runs to 13 residues. The CDR3 bases are TGCAGTGTCAGAGGGGGTTTCTCCTACGAGCAGTACTTC. This sequence encodes CSVRGGFSYEQYF.

The genes are TRBV7-8 and TRBJ1-1; TRBD1 might be the D (5 bases). This CDR3 is 15 amino acids long. CDR1 is SGHVS, CDR2 FQNEAQ, per germline. V was cut by 5 bases and J by 4 bases, with 17 bases left in between. The CDR3, as DNA: TGTGCCAGCAGCGTACAGTGGCAGGGCTTCACTGAAGCTTTCTTT. Translation gives CASSVQWQGFTEAFF. The whole variable domain, filled in from reference TRBV7-8 and TRBJ1-1, reads GAGVSQSPRYKVAKRGQDVALRCDPISGHVSLFWYQQALGQGPEFLTYFQNEAQLDKSGLPSDRFFAERPEGSVSTLKIQRTQQEDSAVYLCASSVQWQGFTEAFFGQGTRLTVV.